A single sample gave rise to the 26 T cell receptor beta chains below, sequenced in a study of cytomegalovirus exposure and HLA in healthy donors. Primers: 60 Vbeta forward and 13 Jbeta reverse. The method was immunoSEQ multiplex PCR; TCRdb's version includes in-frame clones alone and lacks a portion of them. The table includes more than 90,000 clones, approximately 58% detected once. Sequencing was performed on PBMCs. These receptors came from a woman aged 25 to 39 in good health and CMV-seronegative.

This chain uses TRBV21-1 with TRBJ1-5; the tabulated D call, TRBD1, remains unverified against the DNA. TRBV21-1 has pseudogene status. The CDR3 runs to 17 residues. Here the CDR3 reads CASSPKTGTGGSQPQHF. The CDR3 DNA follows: TGTGCCAGCAGTCCCAAAACCGGGACAGGGGGCTCTCAGCCCCAGCATTTT.

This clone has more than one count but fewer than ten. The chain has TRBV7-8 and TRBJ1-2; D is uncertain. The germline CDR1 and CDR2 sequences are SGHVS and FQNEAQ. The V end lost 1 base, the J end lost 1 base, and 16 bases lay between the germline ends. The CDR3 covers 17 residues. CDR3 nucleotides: TGTGCCAGCAGCTTAGGGTCCGAATATAGCCTTAACTATGGCTACACCTTC. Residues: CASSLGSEYSLNYGYTF.

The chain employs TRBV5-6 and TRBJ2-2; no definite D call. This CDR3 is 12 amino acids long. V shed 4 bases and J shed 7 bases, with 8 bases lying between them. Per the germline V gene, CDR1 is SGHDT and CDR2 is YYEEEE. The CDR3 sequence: CASSGSSGELFF. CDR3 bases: TGTGCCAGCAGCGGCTCTAGCGGGGAGCTGTTTTTT.

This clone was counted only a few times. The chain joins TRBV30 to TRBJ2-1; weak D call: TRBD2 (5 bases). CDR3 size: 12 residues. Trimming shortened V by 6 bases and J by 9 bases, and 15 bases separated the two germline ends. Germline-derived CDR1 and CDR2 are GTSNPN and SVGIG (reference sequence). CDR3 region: CACHRWRSEQFF. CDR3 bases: TGTGCCTGTCATAGGTGGAGGAGTGAGCAGTTCTTC.

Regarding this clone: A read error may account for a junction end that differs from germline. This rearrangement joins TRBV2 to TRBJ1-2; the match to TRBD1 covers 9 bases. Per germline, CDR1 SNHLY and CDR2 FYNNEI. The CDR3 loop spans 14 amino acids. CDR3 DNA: TGTGCCAGCAGTGTTACAGGGGGCGGCTATGGCTACCCCTTC. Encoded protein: CASSVTGGGYGYPF.

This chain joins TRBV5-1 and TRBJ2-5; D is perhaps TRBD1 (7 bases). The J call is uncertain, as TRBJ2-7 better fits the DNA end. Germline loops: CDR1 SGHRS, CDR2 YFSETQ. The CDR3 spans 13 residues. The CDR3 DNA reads TGCGCCAGCGGCCGGGACAGACTAGACGAGCAGTACTTC. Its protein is CASGRDRLDEQYF.

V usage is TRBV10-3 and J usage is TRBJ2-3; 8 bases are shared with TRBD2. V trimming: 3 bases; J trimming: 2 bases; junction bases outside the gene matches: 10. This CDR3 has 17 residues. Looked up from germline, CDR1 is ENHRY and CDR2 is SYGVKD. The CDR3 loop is CAISEPRASGYTDTQYF. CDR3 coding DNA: TGTGCCATCAGTGAACCCCGGGCTAGCGGGTACACAGATACGCAGTATTTT.

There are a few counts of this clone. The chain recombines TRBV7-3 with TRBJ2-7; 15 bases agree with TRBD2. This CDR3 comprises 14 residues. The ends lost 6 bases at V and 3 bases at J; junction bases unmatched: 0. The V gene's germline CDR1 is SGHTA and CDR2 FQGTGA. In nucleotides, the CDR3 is TGTGCCAGCAGGGGACTAGCGGGGGGCTACGAGCAGTACTTC. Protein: CASRGLAGGYEQYF.

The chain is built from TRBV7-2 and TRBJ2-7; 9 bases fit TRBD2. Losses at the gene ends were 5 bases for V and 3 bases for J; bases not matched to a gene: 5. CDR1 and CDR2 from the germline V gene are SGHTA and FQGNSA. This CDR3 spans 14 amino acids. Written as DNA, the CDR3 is TGTGCCAGCAGCCCTTTTAGCGGGAGCTACGAGCAGTACTTC. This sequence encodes CASSPFSGSYEQYF.

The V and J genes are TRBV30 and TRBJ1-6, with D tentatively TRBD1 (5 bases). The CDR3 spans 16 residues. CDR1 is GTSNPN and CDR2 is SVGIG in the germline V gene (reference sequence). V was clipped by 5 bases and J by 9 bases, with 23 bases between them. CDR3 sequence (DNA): TGTGCCTGGGCTGGAAATATCGGGGGAAGGCTTTCACCCCTCCACTTT. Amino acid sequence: CAWAGNIGGRLSPLHF.

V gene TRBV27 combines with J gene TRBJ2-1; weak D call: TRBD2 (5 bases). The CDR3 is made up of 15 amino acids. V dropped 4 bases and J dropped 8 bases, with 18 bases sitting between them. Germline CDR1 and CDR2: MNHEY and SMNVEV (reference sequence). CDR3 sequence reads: CASSWSGRSGYEQFF. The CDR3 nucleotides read TGTGCCAGCAGTTGGAGCGGCCGCTCCGGCTATGAGCAGTTCTTC.

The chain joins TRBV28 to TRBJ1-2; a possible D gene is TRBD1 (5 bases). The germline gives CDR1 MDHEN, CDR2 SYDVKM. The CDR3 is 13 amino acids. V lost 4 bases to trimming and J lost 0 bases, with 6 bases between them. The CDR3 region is CASSSTANYGYTF. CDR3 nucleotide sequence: TGTGCCAGCAGTTCGACAGCTAACTATGGCTACACCTTC.

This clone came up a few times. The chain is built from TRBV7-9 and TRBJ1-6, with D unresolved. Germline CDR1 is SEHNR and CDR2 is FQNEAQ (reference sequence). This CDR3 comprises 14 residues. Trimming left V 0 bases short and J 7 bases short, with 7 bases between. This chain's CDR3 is CASSLAMENSPLHF. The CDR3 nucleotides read TGTGCCAGCAGCTTAGCTATGGAGAATTCACCCCTCCACTTT.

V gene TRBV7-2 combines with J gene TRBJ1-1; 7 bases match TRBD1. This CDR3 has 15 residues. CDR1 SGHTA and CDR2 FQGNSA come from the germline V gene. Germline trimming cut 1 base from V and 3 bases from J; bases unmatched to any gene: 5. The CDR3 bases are TGTGCCAGCAGCTTAGAGGACAGGAGCTACACTGAAGCTTTCTTT. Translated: CASSLEDRSYTEAFF.

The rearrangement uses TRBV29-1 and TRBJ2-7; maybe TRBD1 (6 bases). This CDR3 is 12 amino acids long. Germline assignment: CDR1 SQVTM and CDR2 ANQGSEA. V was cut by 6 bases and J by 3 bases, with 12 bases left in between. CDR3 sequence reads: CSVGQKGYEQYF. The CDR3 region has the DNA TGCAGCGTCGGACAGAAAGGCTACGAGCAGTACTTC.

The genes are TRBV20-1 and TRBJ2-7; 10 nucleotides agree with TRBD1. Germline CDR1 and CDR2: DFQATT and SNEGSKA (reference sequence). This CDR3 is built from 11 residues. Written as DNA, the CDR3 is TGCAGAGTGGACAGGGGGAACGAGCAGTACTTC. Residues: CRVDRGNEQYF.

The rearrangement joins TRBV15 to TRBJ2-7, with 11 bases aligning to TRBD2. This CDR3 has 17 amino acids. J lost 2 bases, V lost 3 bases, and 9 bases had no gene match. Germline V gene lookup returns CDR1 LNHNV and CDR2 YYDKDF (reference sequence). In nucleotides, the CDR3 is TGTGCCACCAGCAGGGAACTTGGGACTAGCGGAACCTACGAGCAGTACTTC. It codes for CATSRELGTSGTYEQYF.

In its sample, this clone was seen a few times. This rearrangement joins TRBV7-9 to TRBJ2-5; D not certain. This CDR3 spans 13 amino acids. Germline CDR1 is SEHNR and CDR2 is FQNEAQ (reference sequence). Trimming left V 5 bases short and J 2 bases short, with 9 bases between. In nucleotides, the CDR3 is TGTGCCAGCAGCCGACTCCAGCAAGAGACCCAGTACTTC. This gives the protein CASSRLQQETQYF.

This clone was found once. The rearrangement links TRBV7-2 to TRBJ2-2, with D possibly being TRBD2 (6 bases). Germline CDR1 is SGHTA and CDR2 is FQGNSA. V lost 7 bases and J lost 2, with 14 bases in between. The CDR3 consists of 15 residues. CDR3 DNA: TGTGCCAGCAAACTCTTAGCGGTAAACACCGGGGAGCTGTTTTTT. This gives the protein CASKLLAVNTGELFF.

The CDR3 nucleotides are TGTGCCAGCAGCCCAGGCCGGAACTCTGGAAACACCATATATTTT. It specifies CASSPGRNSGNTIYF. The chain carries TRBV11-1 and TRBJ1-3; no definite D call. The V end lost 5 bases, the J end lost 0 bases, and 11 bases lay between the germline ends. The CDR3 contains 15 residues. The germline V gene has CDR1 SGHAT and CDR2 FQDESV (reference sequence).

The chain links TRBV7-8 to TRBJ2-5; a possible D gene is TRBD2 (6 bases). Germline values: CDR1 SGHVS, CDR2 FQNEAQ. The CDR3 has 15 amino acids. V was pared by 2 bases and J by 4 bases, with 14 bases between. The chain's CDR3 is CASSLIREMGETQYF. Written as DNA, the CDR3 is TGTGCCAGCAGCTTAATTCGGGAGATGGGAGAGACCCAGTACTTC.

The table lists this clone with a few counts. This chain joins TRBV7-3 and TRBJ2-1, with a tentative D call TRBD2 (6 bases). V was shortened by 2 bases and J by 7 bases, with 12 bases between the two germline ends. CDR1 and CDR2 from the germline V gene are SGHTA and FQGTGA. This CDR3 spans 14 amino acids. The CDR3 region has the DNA TGTGCCAGCAGCTTAGGAGGGGAGATGAATGAGCAGTTCTTC. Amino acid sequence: CASSLGGEMNEQFF.

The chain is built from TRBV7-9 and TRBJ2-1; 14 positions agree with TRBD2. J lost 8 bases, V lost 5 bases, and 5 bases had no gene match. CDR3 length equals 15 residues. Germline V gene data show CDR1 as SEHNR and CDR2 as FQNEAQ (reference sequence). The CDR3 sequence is CASSPGTSGSDEQFF. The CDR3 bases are TGTGCCAGCAGCCCCGGGACTAGCGGGAGCGATGAGCAGTTCTTC.

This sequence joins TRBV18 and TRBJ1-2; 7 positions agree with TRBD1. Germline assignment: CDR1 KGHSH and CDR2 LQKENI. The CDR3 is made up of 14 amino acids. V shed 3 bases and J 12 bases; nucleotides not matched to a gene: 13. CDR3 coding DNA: TGTGCCAGCTCACCCGTTCCCGGACAGGAATTGGACACCTTC. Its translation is CASSPVPGQELDTF.

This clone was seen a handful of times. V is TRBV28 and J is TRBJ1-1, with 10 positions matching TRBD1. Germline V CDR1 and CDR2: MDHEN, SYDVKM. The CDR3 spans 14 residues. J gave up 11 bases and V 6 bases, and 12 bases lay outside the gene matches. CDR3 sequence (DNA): TGTGCCAGCAGCTCCATGAGTAGGACAGGGGGGGCTTTCTTT. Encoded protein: CASSSMSRTGGAFF.

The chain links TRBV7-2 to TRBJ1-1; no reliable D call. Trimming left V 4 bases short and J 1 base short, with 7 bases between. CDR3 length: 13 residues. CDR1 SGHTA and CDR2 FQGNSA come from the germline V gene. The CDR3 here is CASSYVQNTEAFF. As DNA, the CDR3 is TGTGCCAGCAGCTATGTCCAGAACACTGAAGCTTTCTTT.